Listed below are T cell receptor beta chains from one sample, sequenced in a study of shared clonotypes between healthy human individuals. TCRdb keeps only in-frame clones here, not all; method: immunoSEQ multiplex PCR. The data show around 600,000 clones, with roughly 95% seen just once and around 0.11% held by the top ten. The specimen sequenced was naive CD8+ T cells sorted from blood. The receptor set was obtained from a woman aged 30 to 39 in good health. Both conserved end residues are part of each CDR3. D genes are given only for firm matches. Rows may omit the clone size; those that give it use once, few, many or a size class.

V	D	J	size	DNA	CDR3
TRBV7-8	TRBD1	TRBJ2-7	-	TGTGCCAGCATGACAGGGAGTTTGGCCTACGAGCAGTACTTC	CASMTGSLAYEQYF
TRBV19	TRBD2	TRBJ2-7	few	TGTGCCAGTAGTATAAGCGGGAGTCTGGGTGAGCAGTACTTC	CASSISGSLGEQYF
TRBV28	-	TRBJ1-1	-	TGTGCCAGCAATGGGGCGGTGAACACTGAAGCTTTCTTT	CASNGAVNTEAFF
TRBV28	-	TRBJ1-5	-	TGTGCCAGCAGTCAGTGGGGGGGGCCCCAGCATTTT	CASSQWGGPQHF
TRBV27	-	TRBJ2-2	-	TGTGCCAGCAGTTTATATAGTACGAACACCGGGGAGCTGTTTTTT	CASSLYSTNTGELFF
TRBV6-1	-	TRBJ1-2	-	TGTGCCAGCACCGCGGGGGGGACTGGCTACACCTTC	CASTAGGTGYTF
TRBV2	-	TRBJ1-4	-	TGTGCCAGCAGTCTCACCACCCCCGCTGATACAAACGAAAAACTGTTTTTT	CASSLTTPADTNEKLFF
TRBV6-5	TRBD1	TRBJ1-1	-	TGTGCCAGCACCATGGGGACAGGGGCGAACACTGAAGCTTTCTTT	CASTMGTGANTEAFF
TRBV2	-	TRBJ1-1	-	TGTGCCAGCAGGTTCGAAGGGGCACACATGAACACTGAAGCTTTCTTT	CASRFEGAHMNTEAFF
TRBV7-9	-	TRBJ1-3	-	TGTGCCAGCACCGCCTGGGCGCATGGAAACACCATATATTTT	CASTAWAHGNTIYF
TRBV6-1	-	TRBJ2-7	-	TGTGCCAGCGGTCCCGTCAGCTCCTACGAGCAGTACTTC	CASGPVSSYEQYF
TRBV28	TRBD2	TRBJ2-2	-	TGTGCCAGCAGAAGGGCGGCGGGGGATCCCCCCCGGGAGCTGTTTTTT	CASRRAAGDPPRELFF
TRBV11-2	-	TRBJ2-7	-	TGTGCCAGTACTTCGTCAGGGTTATTGAACGAGCAGTACTTC	CASTSSGLLNEQYF
TRBV29-1	TRBD1	TRBJ1-1	-	TGCAGCGCCGGACAGGCGGCAGGCACTGAAGCTTTCTTT	CSAGQAAGTEAFF